A single T cell receptor (beta chain) is shown here with its context. This entry comes from a study of blood T cell repertoires in COVID-19. Study as a whole: The origin of the acute and convalescent COVID-19 samples was the United States, Italy and Spain. T cells, B-cell-depleted T cells, or PBMCs supplied cDNA or gDNA.

Cohorts were determined from participant-reported clinical history. Per the germline V gene, CDR1 is LGHDT and CDR2 is YNNKEL (reference sequence). V trimming: 4 bases; J trimming: 1 base; junction bases outside the gene matches: 10. The CDR3 has 17 residues. Sequenced by immunoSEQ multiplex PCR; TCRdb stores in-frame clones only, minus some. The sample includes 250,000 to 300,000 clones, approximately 90% of them seen just once. This chain links TRBV3-1 (or the pseudogene TRBV3-2) with TRBJ2-7, with 10 bases lining up with TRBD1. The clonotype comes from a man between 35 and 55 years old who had recovered from COVID-19. The specimen sequenced was PBMCs or T cells enriched from blood (not recorded which). CDR3: CASSRERRQGASYEQYF. DNA for the CDR3: TGTGCCAGCAGCCGCGAGCGCCGACAGGGGGCGTCCTACGAGCAGTACTTC.